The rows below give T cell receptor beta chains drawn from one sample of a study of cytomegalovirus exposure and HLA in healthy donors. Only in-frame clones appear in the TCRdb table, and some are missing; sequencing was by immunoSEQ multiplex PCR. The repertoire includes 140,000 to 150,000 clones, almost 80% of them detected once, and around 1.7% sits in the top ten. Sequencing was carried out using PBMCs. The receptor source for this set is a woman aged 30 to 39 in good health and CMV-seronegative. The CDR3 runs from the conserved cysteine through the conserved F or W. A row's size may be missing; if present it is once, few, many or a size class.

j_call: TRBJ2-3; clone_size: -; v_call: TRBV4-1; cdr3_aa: CASSQVFRREGTDTQYF
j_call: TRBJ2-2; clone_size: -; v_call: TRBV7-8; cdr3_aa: CASSWRAGAPTGELFF
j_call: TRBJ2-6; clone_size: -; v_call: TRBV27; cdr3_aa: CASSHLGGYGSGANVLTF
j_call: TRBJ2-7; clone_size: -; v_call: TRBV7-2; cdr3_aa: CASSSGQFYEQYF
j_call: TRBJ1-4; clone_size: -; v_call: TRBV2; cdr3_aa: CAIQGTNEKLFF
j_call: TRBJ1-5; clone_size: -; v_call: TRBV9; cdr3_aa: CASSRDRASNQPQHF
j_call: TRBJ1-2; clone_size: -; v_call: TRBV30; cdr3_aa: CAWSQGGYGYTF
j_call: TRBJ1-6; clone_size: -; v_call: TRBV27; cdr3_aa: CASGLGGNSPLHF
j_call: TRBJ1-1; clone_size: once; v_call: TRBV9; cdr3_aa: CASSVGASTEAFF
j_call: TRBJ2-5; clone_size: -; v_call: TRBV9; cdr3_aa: CASSVSTRPGETQYF
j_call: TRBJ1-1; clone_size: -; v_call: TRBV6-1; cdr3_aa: CASSEYPGSNTEAFF
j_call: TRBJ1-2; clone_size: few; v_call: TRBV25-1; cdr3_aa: CASSTGEAYGYTF
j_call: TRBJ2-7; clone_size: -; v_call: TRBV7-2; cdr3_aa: CASSSITGSYEQYF
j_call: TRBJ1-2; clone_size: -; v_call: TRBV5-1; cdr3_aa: CASSPAGQVGFDGYTF
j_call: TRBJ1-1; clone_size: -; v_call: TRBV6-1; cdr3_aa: CASRLTAMNTEAFF
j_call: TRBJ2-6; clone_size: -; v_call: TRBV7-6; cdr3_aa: CASSHSSGANVLTF
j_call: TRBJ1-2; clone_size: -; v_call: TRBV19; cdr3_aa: CASSIDRNYGYTF
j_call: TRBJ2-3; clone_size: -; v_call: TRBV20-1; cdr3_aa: CSASNIDTQYF
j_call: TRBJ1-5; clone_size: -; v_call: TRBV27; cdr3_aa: CASSLTGGYSNQPQHF
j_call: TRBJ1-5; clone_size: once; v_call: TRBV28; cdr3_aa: CASRISGYQPQHF
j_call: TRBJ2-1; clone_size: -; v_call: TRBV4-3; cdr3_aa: CASSQARQGGEQFF
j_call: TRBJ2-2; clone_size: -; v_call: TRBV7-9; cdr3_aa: CASSPRAGPGELFF
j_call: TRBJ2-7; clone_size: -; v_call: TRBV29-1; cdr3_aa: CSVESEGLTPGTTIYEQYF
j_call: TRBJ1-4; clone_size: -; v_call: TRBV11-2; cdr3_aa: CASSLVAENEKLFF
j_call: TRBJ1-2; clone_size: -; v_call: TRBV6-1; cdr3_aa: CASSESRDSRWRGYTF
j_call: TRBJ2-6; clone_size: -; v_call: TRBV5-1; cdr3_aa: CASSSAGANVLTF
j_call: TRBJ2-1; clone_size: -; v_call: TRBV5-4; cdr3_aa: CASSWGGSASYNEQFF
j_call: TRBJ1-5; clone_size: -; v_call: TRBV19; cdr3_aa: CASSLRRTGVQPQHF
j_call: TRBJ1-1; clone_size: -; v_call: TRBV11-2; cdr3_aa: CAVESRDKYEAFF
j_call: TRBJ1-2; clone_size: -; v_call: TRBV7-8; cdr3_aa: CASSLVPGQASLYYGYTF
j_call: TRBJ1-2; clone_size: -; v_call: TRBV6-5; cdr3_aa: CASLRQTGDYGYTF
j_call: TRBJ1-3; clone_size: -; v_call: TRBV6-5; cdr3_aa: CASRGGFGNTIYF
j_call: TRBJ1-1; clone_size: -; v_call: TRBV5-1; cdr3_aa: CASSLEGVNTEAFF
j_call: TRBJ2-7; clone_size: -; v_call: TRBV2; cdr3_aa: CASSRDRGPGVDEQYF
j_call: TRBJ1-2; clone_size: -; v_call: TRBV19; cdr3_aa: CASAGGAGYGYTF
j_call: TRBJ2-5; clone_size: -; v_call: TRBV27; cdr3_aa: CASSRYRAQETQYF
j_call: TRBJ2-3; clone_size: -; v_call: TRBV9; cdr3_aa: CASSVGGDIQLGTDTQYF
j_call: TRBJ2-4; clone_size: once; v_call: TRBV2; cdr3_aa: CASSPDGVAKNIQYF
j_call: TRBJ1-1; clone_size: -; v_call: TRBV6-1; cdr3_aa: CASILTGNTEAFF
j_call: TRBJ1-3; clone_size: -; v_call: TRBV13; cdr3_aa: CASSSDRTLSGNTIYF
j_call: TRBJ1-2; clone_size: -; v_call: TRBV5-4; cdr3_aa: CASSPSREGYTF
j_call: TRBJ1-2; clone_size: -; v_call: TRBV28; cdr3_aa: CASSFRTGYTNYGYTF
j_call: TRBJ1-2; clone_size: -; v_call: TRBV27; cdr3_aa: CASSVARVNYGYTF
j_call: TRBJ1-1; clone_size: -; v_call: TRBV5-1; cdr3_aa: CASSRIQNMNTEAFF
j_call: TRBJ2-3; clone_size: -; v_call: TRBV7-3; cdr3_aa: CASSLRGGGAGTDTQYF
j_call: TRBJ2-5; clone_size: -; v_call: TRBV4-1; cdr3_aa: CASSQQSGGGEETQYF
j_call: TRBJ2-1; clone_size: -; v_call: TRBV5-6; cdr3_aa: CASSPFLGGNYNEQFF
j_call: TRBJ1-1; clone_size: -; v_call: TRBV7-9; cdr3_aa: CASSSQGNTEAFF
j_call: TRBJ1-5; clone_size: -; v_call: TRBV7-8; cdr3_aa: CASSPRQGASNQPQHF
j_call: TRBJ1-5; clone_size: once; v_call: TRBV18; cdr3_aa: CASSPQRIRGNQPQHF
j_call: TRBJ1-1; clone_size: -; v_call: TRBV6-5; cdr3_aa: CASSYSIDLRGTEAFF
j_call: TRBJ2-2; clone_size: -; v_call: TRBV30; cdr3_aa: CAWSVSSDGELFF
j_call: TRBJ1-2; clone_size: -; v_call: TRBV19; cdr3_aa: CASSTGPGYTF
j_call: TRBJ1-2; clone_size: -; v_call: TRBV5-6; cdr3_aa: CASSPGFYGYTF
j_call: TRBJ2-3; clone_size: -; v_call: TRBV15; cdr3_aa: CATSRDSQLSTDTQYF
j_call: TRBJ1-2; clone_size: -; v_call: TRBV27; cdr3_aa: CASSFGTGGTGYGYTF
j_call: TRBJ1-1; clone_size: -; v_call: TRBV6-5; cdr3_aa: CASSPQWSHAEAFF